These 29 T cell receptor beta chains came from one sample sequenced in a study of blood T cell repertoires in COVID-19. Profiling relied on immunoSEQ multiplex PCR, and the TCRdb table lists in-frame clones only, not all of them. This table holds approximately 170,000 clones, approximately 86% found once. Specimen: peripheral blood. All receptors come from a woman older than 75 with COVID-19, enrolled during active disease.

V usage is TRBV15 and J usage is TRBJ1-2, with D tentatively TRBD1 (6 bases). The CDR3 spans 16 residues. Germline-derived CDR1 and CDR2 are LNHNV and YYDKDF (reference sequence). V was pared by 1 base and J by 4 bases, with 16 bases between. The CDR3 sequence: CATSRGSDSEFYGYTF. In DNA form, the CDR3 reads TGTGCCACCAGCAGAGGTTCGGACAGCGAATTCTATGGCTACACCTTC.

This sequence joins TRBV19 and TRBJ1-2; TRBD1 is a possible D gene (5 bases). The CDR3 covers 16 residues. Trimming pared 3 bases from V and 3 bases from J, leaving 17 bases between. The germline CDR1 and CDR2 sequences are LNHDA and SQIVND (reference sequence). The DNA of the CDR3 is TGTGCCAGTAGTATGGGCGGGGGTCGGGCGGACTATGGCTACACCTTC. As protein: CASSMGGGRADYGYTF.

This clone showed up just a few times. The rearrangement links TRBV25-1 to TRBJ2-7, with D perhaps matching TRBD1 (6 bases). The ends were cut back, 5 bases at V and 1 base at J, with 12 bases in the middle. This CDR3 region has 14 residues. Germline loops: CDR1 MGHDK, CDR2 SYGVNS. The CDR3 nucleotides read TGTGCCAGCAGTCCCCCGACAGGTTCCTACGAGCAGTACTTC. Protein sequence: CASSPPTGSYEQYF.

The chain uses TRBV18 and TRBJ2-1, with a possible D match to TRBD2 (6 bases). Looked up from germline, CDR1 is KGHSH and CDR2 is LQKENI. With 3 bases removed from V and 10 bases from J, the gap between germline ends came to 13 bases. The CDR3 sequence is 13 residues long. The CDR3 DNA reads TGTGCCAGCTCACCGAGTAGCGGCGGAGAGCAGTTCTTC. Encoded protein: CASSPSSGGEQFF. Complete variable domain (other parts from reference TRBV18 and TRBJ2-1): NAGVMQNPRHLVRRRGQEARLRCSPMKGHSHVYWYRQLPEEGLKFMVYLQKENIIDESGMPKERFSAEFPKEGPSILRIQQVVRGDSAAYFCASSPSSGGEQFFGPGTRLTVL.

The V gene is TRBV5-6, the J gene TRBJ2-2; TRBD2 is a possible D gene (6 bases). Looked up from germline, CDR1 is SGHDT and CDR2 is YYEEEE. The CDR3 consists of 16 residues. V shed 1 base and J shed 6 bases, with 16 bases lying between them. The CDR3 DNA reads TGTGCCAGCAGCTTGCGCCTATTTGGAGGGCCCGGGGAGCTGTTTTTT. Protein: CASSLRLFGGPGELFF. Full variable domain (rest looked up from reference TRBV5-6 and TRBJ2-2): DAGVTQSPTHLIKTRGQQVTLRCSPKSGHDTVSWYQQALGQGPQFIFQYYEEEERQRGNFPDRFSGHQFPNYSSELNVNALLLGDSALYLCASSLRLFGGPGELFFGEGSRLTVL.

CDR3 loop: CASSHPNSGTSGSKQYF. The CDR3 nucleotides read TGTGCCAGCAGCCACCCAAATTCCGGGACTAGCGGCAGTAAGCAGTACTTC. This chain joins TRBV7-3 and TRBJ2-7, with 11 bases matching TRBD2. Germline assignment: CDR1 SGHTA and CDR2 FQGTGA. The CDR3 consists of 17 residues. J lost 8 bases, V lost 5 bases, and 17 bases had no gene match.

In nucleotides, the CDR3 is TGTGCCAGCAGCTTCCGGGACAGCTTCTATGGCTACACCTTC. This encodes CASSFRDSFYGYTF. The V gene is TRBV7-8, the J gene TRBJ1-2, with 7 nucleotides matching TRBD1. Per the germline V gene, CDR1 is SGHVS and CDR2 is FQNEAQ. CDR3 length equals 14 residues. The V and J ends lost 3 bases and 4 bases, in that order; junction bases with no gene match: 5.

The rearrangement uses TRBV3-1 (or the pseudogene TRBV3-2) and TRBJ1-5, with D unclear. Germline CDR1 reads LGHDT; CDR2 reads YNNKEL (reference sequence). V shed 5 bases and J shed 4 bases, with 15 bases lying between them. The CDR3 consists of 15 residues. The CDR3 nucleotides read TGTGCCAGCAGCTCCGGGAGAATGATTAATCAGCCCCAGCATTTT. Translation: CASSSGRMINQPQHF.

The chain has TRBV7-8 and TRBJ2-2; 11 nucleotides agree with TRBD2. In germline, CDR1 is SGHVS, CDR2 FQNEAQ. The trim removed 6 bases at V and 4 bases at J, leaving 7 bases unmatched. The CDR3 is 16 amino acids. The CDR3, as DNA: TGTGCCAGCAGGCCCTCCGGGACTAGCGGCACCGGGGAGCTGTTTTTT. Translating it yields CASRPSGTSGTGELFF.

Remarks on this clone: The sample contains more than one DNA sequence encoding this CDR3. CDR3 sequence (DNA): TGTGCCAGCACCCCCCCGGGAAACACTGAAGCTTTCTTT. It yields the protein CASTPPGNTEAFF. V is TRBV28 and J is TRBJ1-1; D ambiguous. Germline values: CDR1 MDHEN, CDR2 SYDVKM. The CDR3 runs 13 residues. The V gene lost 7 bases and the J gene lost 2 bases, with 11 bases spanning the gap.

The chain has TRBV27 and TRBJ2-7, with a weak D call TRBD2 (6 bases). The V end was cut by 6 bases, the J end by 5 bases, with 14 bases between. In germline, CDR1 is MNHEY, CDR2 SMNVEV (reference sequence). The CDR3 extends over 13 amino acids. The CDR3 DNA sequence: TGTGCCAGCAGGGAGGGACCTGCTGACGAGCAGTACTTC. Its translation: CASREGPADEQYF.

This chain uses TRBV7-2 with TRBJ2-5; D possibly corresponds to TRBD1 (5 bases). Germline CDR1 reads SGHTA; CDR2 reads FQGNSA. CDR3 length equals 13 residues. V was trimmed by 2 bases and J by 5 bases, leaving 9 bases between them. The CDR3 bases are TGTGCCAGCAGCTTAATGGCAGGGGAGACCCAGTACTTC. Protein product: CASSLMAGETQYF.

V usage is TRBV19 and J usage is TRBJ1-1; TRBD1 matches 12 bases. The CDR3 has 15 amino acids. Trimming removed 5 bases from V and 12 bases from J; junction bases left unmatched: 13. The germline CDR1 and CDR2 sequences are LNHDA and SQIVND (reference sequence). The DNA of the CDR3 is TGTGCCAGTAGTCCCCCAACCGGGACAGGGGGCTCGACTTTCTTT. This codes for CASSPPTGTGGSTFF.

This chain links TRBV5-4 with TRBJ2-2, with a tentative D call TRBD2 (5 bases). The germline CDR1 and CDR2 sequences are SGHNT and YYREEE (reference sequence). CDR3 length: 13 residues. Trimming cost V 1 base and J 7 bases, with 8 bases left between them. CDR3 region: CASSLLGSGELFF. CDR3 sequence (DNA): TGTGCCAGCAGCTTGCTAGGGAGCGGGGAGCTGTTTTTT.

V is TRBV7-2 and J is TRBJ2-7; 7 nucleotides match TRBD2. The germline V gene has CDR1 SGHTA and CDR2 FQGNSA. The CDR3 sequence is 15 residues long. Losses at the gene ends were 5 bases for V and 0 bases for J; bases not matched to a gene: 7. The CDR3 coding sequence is TGTGCCAGCAGCCTTAGCGGGCCGAGCTCCTACGAGCAGTACTTC. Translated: CASSLSGPSSYEQYF.

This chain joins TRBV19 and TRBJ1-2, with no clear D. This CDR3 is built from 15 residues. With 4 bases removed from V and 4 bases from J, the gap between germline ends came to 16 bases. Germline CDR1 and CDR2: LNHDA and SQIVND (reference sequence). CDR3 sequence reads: CASSTREDVVYGYTF. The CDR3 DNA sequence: TGTGCCAGTAGTACGAGGGAAGACGTTGTCTATGGCTACACCTTC.

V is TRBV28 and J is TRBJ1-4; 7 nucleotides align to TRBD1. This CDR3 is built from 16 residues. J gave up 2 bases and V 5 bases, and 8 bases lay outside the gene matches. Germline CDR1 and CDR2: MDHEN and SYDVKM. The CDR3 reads CASSPRQQGTNEKLFF. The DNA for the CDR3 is TGTGCCAGCAGTCCGCGACAACAGGGGACTAATGAAAAACTGTTTTTT.

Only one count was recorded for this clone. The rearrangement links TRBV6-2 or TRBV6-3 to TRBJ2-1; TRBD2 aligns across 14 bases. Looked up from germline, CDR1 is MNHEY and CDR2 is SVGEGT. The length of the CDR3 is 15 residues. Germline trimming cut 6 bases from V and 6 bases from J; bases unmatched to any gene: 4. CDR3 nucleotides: TGTGCCAGCAGCTCCGGGACTAGCGGGAGCAATGAGCAGTTCTTC. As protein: CASSSGTSGSNEQFF.

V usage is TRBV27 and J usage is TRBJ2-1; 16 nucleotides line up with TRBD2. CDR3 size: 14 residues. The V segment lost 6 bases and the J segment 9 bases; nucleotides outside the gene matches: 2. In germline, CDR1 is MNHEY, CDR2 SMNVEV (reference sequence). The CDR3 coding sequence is TGTGCCAGCAGGGGACTAGCGGGAGGGGGTGAGCAGTTCTTC. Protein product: CASRGLAGGGEQFF.

The CDR3 is CASRRSGSGNEQYF. CDR3 bases: TGTGCCAGCAGACGTAGCGGGAGTGGGAACGAGCAGTACTTC. The genes are TRBV6-5 and TRBJ2-7; TRBD2 matches at 9 bases. CDR3 length: 14 residues. Germline trimming cut 6 bases from V and 5 bases from J; bases unmatched to any gene: 8. Germline V gene lookup returns CDR1 MNHEY and CDR2 SVGAGI.

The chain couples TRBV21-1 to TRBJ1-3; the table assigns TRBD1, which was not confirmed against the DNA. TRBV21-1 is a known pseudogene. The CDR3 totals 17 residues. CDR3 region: CASNLQGDNRIGNTIYF. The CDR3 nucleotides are TGTGCCAGCAACTTACAGGGGGATAACAGGATAGGAAACACCATATATTTT.

The CDR3 DNA reads TGTGCCAGCAGTTCCGGGACAGGGGATAATTCACCCCTCCACTTT. Translation gives CASSSGTGDNSPLHF. The chain combines TRBV28 with TRBJ1-6; 10 bases fit TRBD1. CDR3 length: 15 amino acids. Trimming took 4 bases from V and 5 from J; bases not matched to a gene: 2. The germline V gene encodes CDR1 MDHEN and CDR2 SYDVKM.

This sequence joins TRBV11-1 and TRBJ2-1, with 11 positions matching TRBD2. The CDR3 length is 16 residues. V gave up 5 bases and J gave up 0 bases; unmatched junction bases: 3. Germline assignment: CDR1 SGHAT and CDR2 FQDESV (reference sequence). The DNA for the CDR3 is TGTGCCAGCAGCCGACTAGCGGGGAGCTCCTACAATGAGCAGTTCTTC. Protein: CASSRLAGSSYNEQFF.

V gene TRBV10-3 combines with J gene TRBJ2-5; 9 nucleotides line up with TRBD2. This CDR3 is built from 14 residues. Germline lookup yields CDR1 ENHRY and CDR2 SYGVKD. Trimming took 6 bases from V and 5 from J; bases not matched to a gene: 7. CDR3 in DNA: TGTGCCATCAGGGCGGGAGGGGTTACGGAGACCCAGTACTTC. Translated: CAIRAGGVTETQYF.

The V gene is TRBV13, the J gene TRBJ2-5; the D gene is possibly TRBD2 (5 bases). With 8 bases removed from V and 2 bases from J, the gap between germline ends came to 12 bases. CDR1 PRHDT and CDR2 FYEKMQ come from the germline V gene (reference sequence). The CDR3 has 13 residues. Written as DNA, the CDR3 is TGTGCCAGCCGCCGGACGGGACAAGAGACCCAGTACTTC. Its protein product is CASRRTGQETQYF.

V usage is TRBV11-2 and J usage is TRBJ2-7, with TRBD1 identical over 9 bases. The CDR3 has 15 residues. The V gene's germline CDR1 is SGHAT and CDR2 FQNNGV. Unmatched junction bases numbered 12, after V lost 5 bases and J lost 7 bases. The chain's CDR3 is CASSPFLGQGGEQYF. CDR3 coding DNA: TGTGCCAGCAGCCCTTTTCTGGGACAGGGAGGTGAGCAGTACTTC.

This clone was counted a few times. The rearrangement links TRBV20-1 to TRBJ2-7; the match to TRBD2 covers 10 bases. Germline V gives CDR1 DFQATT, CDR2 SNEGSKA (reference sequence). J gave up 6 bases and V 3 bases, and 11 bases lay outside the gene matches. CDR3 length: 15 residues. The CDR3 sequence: CSASPLAGVWSEQYF. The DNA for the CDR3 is TGCAGTGCTAGTCCCCTAGCGGGAGTATGGAGCGAGCAGTACTTC.

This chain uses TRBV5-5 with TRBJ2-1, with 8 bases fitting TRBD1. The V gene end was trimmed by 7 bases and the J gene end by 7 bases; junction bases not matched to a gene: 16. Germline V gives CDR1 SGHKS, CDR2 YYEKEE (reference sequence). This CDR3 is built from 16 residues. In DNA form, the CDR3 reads TGTGCCAGCTCCTTAGCCGCCGGACAGGGCTCAAATGAGCAGTTCTTC. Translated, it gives CASSLAAGQGSNEQFF.

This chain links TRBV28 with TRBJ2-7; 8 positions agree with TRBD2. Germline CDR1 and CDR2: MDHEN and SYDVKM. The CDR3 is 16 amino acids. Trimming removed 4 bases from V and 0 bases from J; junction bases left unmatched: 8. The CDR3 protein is CASSSASGSPSYEQYF. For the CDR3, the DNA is TGTGCCAGCAGTTCTGCGAGCGGGAGTCCCTCCTACGAGCAGTACTTC.